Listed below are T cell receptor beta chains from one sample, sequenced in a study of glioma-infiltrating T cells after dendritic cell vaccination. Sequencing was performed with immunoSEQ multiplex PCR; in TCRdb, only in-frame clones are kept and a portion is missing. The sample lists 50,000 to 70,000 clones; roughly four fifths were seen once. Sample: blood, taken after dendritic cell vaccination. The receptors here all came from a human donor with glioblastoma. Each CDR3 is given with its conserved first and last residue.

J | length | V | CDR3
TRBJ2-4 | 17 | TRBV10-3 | CAISEPGQGAHKNIQYF
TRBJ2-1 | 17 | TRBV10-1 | CASSESDRPSSYNEQFF
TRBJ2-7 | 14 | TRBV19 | CASSSGQGFEEQYF
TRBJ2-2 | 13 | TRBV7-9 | CASSRDSAGELFF
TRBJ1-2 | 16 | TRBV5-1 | CASSLEARGLIYGYTF
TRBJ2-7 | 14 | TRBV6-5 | CASSYSWGLNEQYF
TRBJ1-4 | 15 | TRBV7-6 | CASSSEQAGAEKLFF
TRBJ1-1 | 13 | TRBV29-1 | CSAANGRRAEAFF
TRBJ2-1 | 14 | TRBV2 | CATRGGLANWEQFF
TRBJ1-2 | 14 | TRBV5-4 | CASSWTGGSDGYTF
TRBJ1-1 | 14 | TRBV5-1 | CASRTTGPNTEAFF
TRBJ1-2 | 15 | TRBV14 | CASSRTGTGNYGYTF
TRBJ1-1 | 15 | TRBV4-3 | CASSQGGEGDTEAFF
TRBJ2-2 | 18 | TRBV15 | CATSREALRGGETGELFF
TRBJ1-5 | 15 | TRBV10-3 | CAISDEGSSNQPQHF
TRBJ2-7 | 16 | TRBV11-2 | CASSLAWRGGAYEQYF
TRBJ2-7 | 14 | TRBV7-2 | CASSRRTTASEQYF
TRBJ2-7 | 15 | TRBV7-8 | CASSSQGGSRDEQYF
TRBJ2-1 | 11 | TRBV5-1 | CASLGGNEQFF
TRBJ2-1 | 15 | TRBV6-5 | CASSYNKDRYNEQFF
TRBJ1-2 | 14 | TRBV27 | CASSLGWGNYGYTF
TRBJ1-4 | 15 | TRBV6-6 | CASSSRGGINEKLFF
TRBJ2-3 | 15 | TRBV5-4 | CASQGAGGSTDTQYF
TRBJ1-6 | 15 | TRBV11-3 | CASSKPQGLNSPLHF